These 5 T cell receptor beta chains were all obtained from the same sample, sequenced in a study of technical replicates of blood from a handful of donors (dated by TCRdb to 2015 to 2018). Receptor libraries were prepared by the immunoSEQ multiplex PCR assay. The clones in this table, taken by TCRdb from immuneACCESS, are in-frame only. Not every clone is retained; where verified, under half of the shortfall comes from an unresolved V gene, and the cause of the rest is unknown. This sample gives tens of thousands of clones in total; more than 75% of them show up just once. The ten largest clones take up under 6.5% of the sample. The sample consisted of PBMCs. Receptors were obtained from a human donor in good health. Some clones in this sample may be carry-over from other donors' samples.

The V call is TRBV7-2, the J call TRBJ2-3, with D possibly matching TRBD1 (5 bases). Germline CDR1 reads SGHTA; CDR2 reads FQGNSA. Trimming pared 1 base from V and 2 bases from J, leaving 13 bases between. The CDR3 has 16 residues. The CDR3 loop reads CASSLGWGRDTDTQYF. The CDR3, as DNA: TGTGCCAGCAGCTTAGGTTGGGGCAGGGACACAGATACGCAGTATTTT.

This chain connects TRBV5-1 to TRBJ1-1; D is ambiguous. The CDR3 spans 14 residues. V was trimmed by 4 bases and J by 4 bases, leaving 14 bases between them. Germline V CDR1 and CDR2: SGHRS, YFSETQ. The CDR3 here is CASSPPGSFTEAFF. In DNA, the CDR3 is TGCGCCAGCAGCCCGCCGGGGAGTTTCACTGAAGCTTTCTTT.

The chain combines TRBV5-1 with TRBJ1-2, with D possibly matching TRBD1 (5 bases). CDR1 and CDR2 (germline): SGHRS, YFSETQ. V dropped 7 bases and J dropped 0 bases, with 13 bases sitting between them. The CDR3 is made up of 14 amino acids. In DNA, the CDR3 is TGCGCCAGCGCAGTGGGGGGGGCTAACTATGGCTACACCTTC. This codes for CASAVGGANYGYTF. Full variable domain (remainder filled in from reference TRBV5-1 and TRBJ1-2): KAGVTQTPRYLIKTRGQQVTLSCSPISGHRSVSWYQQTPGQGLQFLFEYFSETQRNKGNFPGRFSGRQFSNSRSEMNVSTLELGDSALYLCASAVGGANYGYTFGSGTRLTVV.

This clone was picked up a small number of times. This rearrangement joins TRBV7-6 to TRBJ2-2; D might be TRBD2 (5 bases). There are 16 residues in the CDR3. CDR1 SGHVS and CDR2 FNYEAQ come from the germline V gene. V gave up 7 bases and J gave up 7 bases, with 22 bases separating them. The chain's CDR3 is CASTQSASRLGGELFF. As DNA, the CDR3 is TGTGCCAGCACCCAGTCCGCTAGCAGATTGGGCGGGGAGCTGTTTTTT.

CDR3: CASSATYTGELFF. The CDR3 region has the DNA TGTGCCAGCAGCGCTACCTACACCGGGGAGCTGTTTTTT. This sequence joins TRBV5-4 and TRBJ2-2; D gene ambiguous. The CDR3 totals 13 residues. Germline CDR1 SGHNT, CDR2 YYREEE (reference sequence). Trimming removed 4 bases at V and 3 bases at J, with 7 bases between.